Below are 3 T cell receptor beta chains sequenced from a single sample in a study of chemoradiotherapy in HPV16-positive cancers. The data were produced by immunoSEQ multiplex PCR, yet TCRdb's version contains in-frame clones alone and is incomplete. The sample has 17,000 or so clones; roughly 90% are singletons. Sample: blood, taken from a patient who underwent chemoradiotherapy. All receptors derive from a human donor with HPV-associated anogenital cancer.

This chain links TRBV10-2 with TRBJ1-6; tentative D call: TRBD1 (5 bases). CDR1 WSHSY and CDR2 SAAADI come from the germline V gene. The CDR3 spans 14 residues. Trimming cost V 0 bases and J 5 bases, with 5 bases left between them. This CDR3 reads CASSESGDNSPLHF. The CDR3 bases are TGCGCCAGCAGTGAGTCAGGGGATAATTCACCCCTCCACTTT.

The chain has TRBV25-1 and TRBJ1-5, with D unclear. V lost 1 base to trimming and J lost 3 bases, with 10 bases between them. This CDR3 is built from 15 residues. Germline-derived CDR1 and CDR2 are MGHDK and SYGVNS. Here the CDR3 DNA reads TGTGCCAGCAGTGAATCTCATGGGGACAATCAGCCCCAGCATTTT. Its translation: CASSESHGDNQPQHF.

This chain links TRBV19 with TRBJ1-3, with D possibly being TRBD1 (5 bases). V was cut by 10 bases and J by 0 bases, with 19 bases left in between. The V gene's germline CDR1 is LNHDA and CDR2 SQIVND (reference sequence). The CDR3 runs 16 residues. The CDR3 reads CATRLARGSSGNTIYF. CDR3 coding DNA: TGTGCCACGAGACTGGCCCGGGGCTCCTCTGGAAACACCATATATTTT.